One and the same sample provided the 30 T cell receptor beta chains below, sequenced in a study of CD8 T cells in Susac syndrome. About 0.45 to 1 ug RNA was reverse transcribed with random hexamers. TCRdb ran MiXCR on the immunoSEQ multiplex PCR reads and lists one entry per CDR3 protein. This table has some 180,000 distinct CDR3 sequences, around 94% appearing once. Sequenced: CD4+ T cells from PBMCs. The source of these receptors is a human donor with Susac syndrome.

This chain joins TRBV18 and TRBJ2-1; D unclear. This CDR3 has 13 residues. V gave up 5 bases and J gave up 5 bases, with 10 bases separating them. CDR1 is KGHSH, CDR2 LQKENI, per germline. This CDR3 is CASSSDTDNEQFF. Here the CDR3 DNA reads TGTGCCAGCTCATCCGACACCGACAATGAGCAGTTCTTC.

This chain joins TRBV28 and TRBJ1-1; D unclear. The V gene lost 3 bases and the J gene lost 0 bases, with 8 bases spanning the gap. In germline, CDR1 is MDHEN, CDR2 SYDVKM. CDR3 length: 14 amino acids. DNA of the CDR3: TGTGCCAGCAGTTTGTTTCGAATGAACACTGAAGCTTTCTTT. It codes for CASSLFRMNTEAFF.

The V gene is TRBV29-1, the J gene TRBJ1-5; 7 bases agree with TRBD1. Germline V gene data show CDR1 as SQVTM and CDR2 as ANQGSEA. V shed 4 bases, J shed 4 bases, and the junction held 4 bases outside the gene matches. The CDR3 runs to 13 residues. The CDR3 sequence: CSVAGTANQPQHF. CDR3 coding DNA: TGCAGCGTTGCCGGGACAGCTAATCAGCCCCAGCATTTT.

This clonotype was detected once. The chain couples TRBV20-1 to TRBJ2-5, with TRBD2 as a possible D gene (5 bases). This CDR3 spans 13 amino acids. V lost 5 bases to trimming and J lost 5 bases, with 15 bases between them. CDR1 and CDR2 from the germline V gene are DFQATT and SNEGSKA (reference sequence). The chain's CDR3 is CSAPEGIQETQYF. As DNA, the CDR3 is TGCAGTGCTCCCGAGGGAATTCAGGAGACCCAGTACTTC.

This chain links TRBV20-1 with TRBJ1-3; no reliable D call. Germline V gene data show CDR1 as DFQATT and CDR2 as SNEGSKA (reference sequence). CDR3 length: 15 residues. This CDR3 reads CSAHGPDRSGNTIYF. The CDR3 coding sequence is TGCAGCGCCCACGGGCCGGATCGCTCTGGAAACACCATATATTTT.

The rearrangement links TRBV20-1 to TRBJ2-7; weak D call: TRBD1 (5 bases). V lost 6 bases, J lost 2 bases, and 17 bases lay in between. Germline V gene lookup returns CDR1 DFQATT and CDR2 SNEGSKA (reference sequence). The CDR3 covers 14 residues. The CDR3: CSARRQTATYEQYF. As DNA, the CDR3 is TGCAGTGCCCGACGTCAGACAGCTACCTACGAGCAGTACTTC.

The chain has TRBV7-2 and TRBJ1-1; D gene unclear. V was cut by 2 bases and J by 0 bases, with 7 bases left in between. The CDR3 loop spans 14 amino acids. The germline V gene has CDR1 SGHTA and CDR2 FQGNSA. The CDR3 nucleotides read TGTGCCAGCAGCTTACAATCTATGAACACTGAAGCTTTCTTT. It specifies CASSLQSMNTEAFF.

This chain joins TRBV20-1 and TRBJ2-7, with D perhaps TRBD1 (5 bases). Germline V CDR1 and CDR2: DFQATT, SNEGSKA (reference sequence). CDR3 length: 15 amino acids. CDR3 coding DNA: TGCAGCCTAGGGGTGGGGCCTTCTGTTTTCTACGAGCAGTACTTC. It is translated as CSLGVGPSVFYEQYF.

The rearrangement links TRBV4-2 to TRBJ2-7; 9 nucleotides align to TRBD1. Germline lookup yields CDR1 LGHNA and CDR2 YNFKEQ. This CDR3 is built from 15 residues. V shed 1 base and J 5 bases; nucleotides not matched to a gene: 6. CDR3 loop: CASSQGGQGTDEQYF. CDR3 bases: TGTGCCAGCAGCCAAGGGGGACAGGGAACCGACGAGCAGTACTTC.

This chain joins TRBV6-5 and TRBJ2-7; TRBD2 matches at 13 bases. The germline V gene encodes CDR1 MNHEY and CDR2 SVGAGI. V lost 5 bases to trimming and J lost 5 bases; unmatched junction nucleotides: 3. CDR3 length: 14 amino acids. The CDR3 bases are TGTGCCAGCAGTGTCGGACTAGCGGGAGACGAGCAGTACTTC. Its protein product is CASSVGLAGDEQYF.

This clonotype was counted once. The chain is built from TRBV19 and TRBJ2-1, with 7 bases aligning to TRBD1. Trimming took 6 bases from V and 8 from J; bases not matched to a gene: 19. This CDR3 is built from 17 residues. The V gene's germline CDR1 is LNHDA and CDR2 SQIVND (reference sequence). CDR3 protein: CASSPQTGMGLTDEQFF. The CDR3 nucleotides are TGTGCCAGTAGCCCCCAGACAGGGATGGGGCTGACCGATGAGCAGTTCTTC. The entire variable domain, with the rest obtained from reference TRBV19 and TRBJ2-1, is as follows: DGGITQSPKYLFRKEGQNVTLSCEQNLNHDAMYWYRQDPGQGLRLIYYSQIVNDFQKGDIAEGYSVSREKKESFPLTVTSAQKNPTAFYLCASSPQTGMGLTDEQFFGPGTRLTVL.

The rearrangement joins TRBV4-2 to TRBJ2-1, with 10 bases aligning to TRBD2. The length of the CDR3 is 17 residues. Germline CDR1 and CDR2: LGHNA and YNFKEQ. V shed 1 base and J 6 bases; nucleotides not matched to a gene: 9. CDR3 protein: CASSQALASGRSNEQFF. The CDR3 region has the DNA TGTGCCAGCAGCCAAGCACTGGCTAGCGGGAGAAGCAATGAGCAGTTCTTC.

The chain is built from TRBV5-4 and TRBJ2-7; D is unclear. The CDR3 length is 16 residues. Trimming pared 4 bases from V and 8 bases from J, leaving 25 bases between. Germline CDR1 reads SGHNT; CDR2 reads YYREEE (reference sequence). The CDR3 DNA follows: TGTGCCAGCAGCCCCACCCCGGGCCAACCCGGTACGCAGCAGTACTTC. Translated: CASSPTPGQPGTQQYF.

This clonotype has only one observation. The V gene is TRBV2, the J gene TRBJ1-5; 8 nucleotides agree with TRBD1. Germline V CDR1 and CDR2: SNHLY, FYNNEI. The V and J ends lost 3 bases and 7 bases, in that order; junction bases with no gene match: 8. This CDR3 contains 15 residues. The DNA for the CDR3 is TGTGCCAGCAGTGAGGGCAGGGGGCCAAGACAGCCCCAGCATTTT. It translates to CASSEGRGPRQPQHF. Full variable domain (missing parts from reference TRBV2 and TRBJ1-5): EPEVTQTPSHQVTQMGQEVILRCVPISNHLYFYWYRQILGQKVEFLVSFYNNEISEKSEIFDDQFSVERPDGSNFTLKIRSTKLEDSAMYFCASSEGRGPRQPQHFGDGTRLSIL.

V is TRBV11-2 and J is TRBJ2-2; possible D gene TRBD1, 6 bases. V lost 5 bases, J lost 11 bases, and 9 bases lay in between. The germline V gene encodes CDR1 SGHAT and CDR2 FQNNGV. The CDR3 totals 11 residues. This CDR3 is CASSQGGELFF. CDR3 nucleotide sequence: TGTGCCAGCAGCCAAGGGGGAGAGCTGTTTTTT.

This sequence joins TRBV6-5 and TRBJ2-6; 9 nucleotides line up with TRBD1. The junction had 4 bases not matched to a gene; V was cut back by 4 bases and J by 0 bases. This CDR3 has 17 residues. Germline CDR1 and CDR2: MNHEY and SVGAGI. CDR3 protein: CASSSGQGGSGANVLTF. CDR3 coding DNA: TGTGCCAGCAGTTCGGGACAGGGAGGCTCTGGGGCCAACGTCCTGACTTTC.

This chain connects TRBV7-9 to TRBJ2-7, with TRBD2 identical over 12 bases. Germline lookup yields CDR1 SEHNR and CDR2 FQNEAQ (reference sequence). The CDR3 loop spans 18 amino acids. After removal of 0 bases from V and 0 bases from J, the junction contained 6 bases not matched to a gene. This CDR3 is CASSLARLAGAHSYEQYF. In nucleotides, the CDR3 is TGTGCCAGCAGCTTAGCGAGACTAGCGGGGGCCCACTCCTACGAGCAGTACTTC.

The chain is built from TRBV6-6 and TRBJ2-7; D ambiguous. The CDR3 loop spans 14 amino acids. Germline CDR1 reads MNHNY; CDR2 reads SVGAGI (reference sequence). Deletions cut 2 bases from V and 0 bases from J, with 8 bases between. CDR3 in DNA: TGTGCCAGCAGTTACGGCCCCAGCTCCTACGAGCAGTACTTC. It is translated as CASSYGPSSYEQYF.

V usage is TRBV20-1 and J usage is TRBJ2-5, with D tentatively TRBD1 (6 bases). Germline CDR1 and CDR2: DFQATT and SNEGSKA (reference sequence). The CDR3 has 14 amino acids. Trimming took 0 bases from V and 2 from J, leaving 10 bases between them. The DNA of the CDR3 is TGCAGTGCTAGAGATGTAGGACAGCAAGAGACCCAGTACTTC. It encodes CSARDVGQQETQYF.

The gene calls are TRBV7-2 and TRBJ2-5, with TRBD2 matching 9 bases. Germline loops: CDR1 SGHTA, CDR2 FQGNSA. The J segment lost 3 bases and the V segment lost 5 bases, leaving 4 bases of the junction unmatched. The CDR3 is 14 amino acids. CDR3 nucleotides: TGTGCCAGCAGCGGTAGCGGGGGAGAAGAGACCCAGTACTTC. Residues: CASSGSGGEETQYF.

The V call is TRBV19, the J call TRBJ2-7; 11 bases map to TRBD2. Germline V gene sequence: CDR1 LNHDA, CDR2 SQIVND (reference sequence). V lost 7 bases and J lost 3; bases outside the gene matches: 8. The CDR3 is 15 residues long. CDR3 DNA: TGTGCCAGTAAGAGGGTAGCGGGAGGGATCTACGAGCAGTACTTC. It specifies CASKRVAGGIYEQYF.

This clonotype was detected once. The chain joins TRBV20-1 to TRBJ2-1, with 9 positions matching TRBD2. The germline V gene encodes CDR1 DFQATT and CDR2 SNEGSKA (reference sequence). V lost 6 bases and J lost 5; bases outside the gene matches: 14. This CDR3 spans 16 amino acids. The CDR3 DNA reads TGCAGTGCGGGCGAGGCGGGGGGGCCTAGGGACAATGAGCAGTTCTTC. Translated: CSAGEAGGPRDNEQFF.

The V call is TRBV5-6, the J call TRBJ2-7; maybe TRBD2 (5 bases). Per germline, CDR1 SGHDT and CDR2 YYEEEE. Trimming left V 4 bases short and J 7 bases short, with 12 bases between. The CDR3 has 12 residues. The CDR3 bases are TGTGCCAGCAGCGGACCCGGAGGAGAGCAGTACTTC. Amino acid sequence: CASSGPGGEQYF.

The chain uses TRBV12-3 or TRBV12-4 and TRBJ1-1, with D perhaps TRBD1 (5 bases). Trimming pared 7 bases from V and 4 bases from J, leaving 16 bases between. This CDR3 has 14 residues. The CDR3 protein is CASTLAPGSTEAFF. CDR3 in DNA: TGTGCCAGCACCCTCGCCCCAGGGTCCACTGAAGCTTTCTTT.

V usage is TRBV18 and J usage is TRBJ1-1; TRBD1 is a possible D gene (5 bases). Trimming removed 3 bases from V and 11 bases from J, with 19 bases in between. Germline loops: CDR1 KGHSH, CDR2 LQKENI. The CDR3 is 14 amino acids. In nucleotides, the CDR3 is TGTGCCAGCTCACCCTATCAGTCGCAGGGCCGGGCTTTCTTT. Translated, it gives CASSPYQSQGRAFF.

The genes are TRBV20-1 and TRBJ1-3; D remains unclear. Germline lookup yields CDR1 DFQATT and CDR2 SNEGSKA (reference sequence). This CDR3 spans 11 amino acids. The V end lost 6 bases, the J end lost 9 bases, and 12 bases lay between the germline ends. The CDR3 region is CSARSGGTIYF. The CDR3 bases are TGCAGTGCCAGGAGTGGAGGCACCATATATTTT.

This chain connects TRBV28 to TRBJ1-1; D unclear. The germline V gene encodes CDR1 MDHEN and CDR2 SYDVKM. This CDR3 comprises 13 residues. The germline V and J ends were trimmed by 2 bases and 7 bases, with 11 bases remaining between them. Here the CDR3 reads CASSLVQTGEAFF. In DNA, the CDR3 is TGTGCCAGCAGTTTAGTCCAGACCGGTGAAGCTTTCTTT.

The count of this clonotype is one. J is TRBJ2-7 and V is TRBV6-1, with no clear D. Trimming removed 1 base from V and 3 bases from J, with 7 bases in between. Germline-derived CDR1 and CDR2 are MNHNS and SASEGT. The CDR3 is 13 residues long. CDR3 sequence (DNA): TGTGCCAGCAGTGAAGTTTCCATCTACGAGCAGTACTTC. Its translation is CASSEVSIYEQYF.

The rearrangement joins TRBV25-1 to TRBJ2-3, with 12 nucleotides matching TRBD2. V lost 1 base, J lost 4 bases, and 9 bases stayed unmatched. Germline V gene data show CDR1 as MGHDK and CDR2 as SYGVNS. This CDR3 region has 18 residues. CDR3 sequence reads: CASSESVASGGAADTQYF. The DNA for the CDR3 is TGTGCCAGCAGTGAATCAGTGGCTAGCGGGGGGGCCGCAGATACGCAGTATTTT.

The gene calls are TRBV4-1 and TRBJ2-7; tentatively, D is TRBD1 (6 bases). The V and J ends lost 0 bases and 5 bases respectively, with 14 bases between them. The CDR3 has 15 amino acids. Germline V gene sequence: CDR1 MGHRA, CDR2 YSYEKL. This CDR3 is CASSQDPRRGDEQYF. The CDR3 DNA reads as TGCGCCAGCAGCCAAGACCCCCGCAGGGGTGACGAGCAGTACTTC.